A single sample is the source of the 16 T cell receptor beta chains below, sequenced in a study of T cell responses to AZD1222 COVID-19 vaccine. The assay was immunoSEQ multiplex PCR, and TCRdb's table has in-frame clones only and misses some. The data show 140,000 or so clones, 89% seen once. This sample comprised peripheral blood, obtained 28 days after the second AZD1222 dose. These receptors were obtained from an adult who received the AZD1222 COVID-19 vaccine.

This clone has only one observation. One end of the junction is discordant with germline, which a read error may explain. The V and J genes are TRBV6-1 and TRBJ2-7; D gene unclear. The CDR3 is 12 residues long. CDR1 and CDR2 from the germline V gene are MNHNS and SASEGT. For the CDR3, the DNA is TGTGCCAGCGGTGACCCGGGCCTCGAGCAGTACTTC. Translating it yields CASGDPGLEQYF.

The chain has TRBV5-1 and TRBJ1-3, with 7 nucleotides matching TRBD1. The CDR3 spans 15 residues. From germline, CDR1 is SGHRS and CDR2 YFSETQ. V lost 5 bases, J lost 3 bases, and 8 bases stayed unmatched. The CDR3 sequence is CASSFGTVGGNTIYF. In DNA, the CDR3 is TGCGCCAGCAGTTTCGGGACAGTTGGTGGAAACACCATATATTTT.

The rearrangement joins TRBV6-6 to TRBJ2-7, with 9 bases aligning to TRBD2. The CDR3 runs to 14 residues. Germline V lookup: CDR1 MNHNY, CDR2 SVGAGI (reference sequence). J lost 1 base, V lost 7 bases, and 5 bases had no gene match. The CDR3 region is CASTLLAGSYEQYF. CDR3 bases: TGTGCCAGCACGCTGCTAGCGGGGTCCTACGAGCAGTACTTC.

The V and J genes are TRBV12-3 or TRBV12-4 and TRBJ2-1; no clear D. V lost 6 bases to trimming and J lost 5 bases, with 11 bases between them. This CDR3 has 13 residues. CDR3 coding DNA: TGTGCCAGCAGCTCCGGACCTAACAATGAGCAGTTCTTC. Its protein is CASSSGPNNEQFF.

The rearrangement uses TRBV14 and TRBJ1-3; D ambiguous. Trimming shortened V by 4 bases and J by 1 base, and 14 bases separated the two germline ends. The CDR3 has 16 amino acids. Germline lookup yields CDR1 SGHDN and CDR2 FVKESK. The CDR3 DNA follows: TGTGCCAGCAGCCGCACTTTGTCGTATTCTGGAAACACCATATATTTT. It yields the protein CASSRTLSYSGNTIYF.

CDR3 region: CASGFTTDRDRVNEKLFF. The DNA for the CDR3 is TGTGCTAGTGGTTTCACAACCGACCGGGACAGGGTCAATGAAAAACTGTTTTTT. This chain uses TRBV12-5 with TRBJ1-4; 9 bases match TRBD1. This CDR3 comprises 18 residues. Germline assignment: CDR1 LGHNT and CDR2 FRNRAP. With 3 bases clipped from V and 5 bases from J, the junction kept 13 bases outside the gene matches.

This sequence joins TRBV7-3 and TRBJ2-3; possibly TRBD2 for D (6 bases). This CDR3 region has 17 residues. Germline V gives CDR1 SGHTA, CDR2 FQGTGA. Trimming pared 3 bases from V and 0 bases from J, leaving 16 bases between. The DNA of the CDR3 is TGTGCCAGCAGCTTGGGTGTACTAGCCCCTAGCACAGATACGCAGTATTTT. Translating gives CASSLGVLAPSTDTQYF.

The chain combines TRBV15 with TRBJ1-6; D not certain. V lost 0 bases to trimming and J lost 14 bases, with 11 bases between them. This CDR3 is 13 amino acids long. Germline lookup yields CDR1 LNHNV and CDR2 YYDKDF (reference sequence). Written as DNA, the CDR3 is TGTGCCACCAGCAGAGATCTCGGGTCCACCCTCCACTTT. This gives the protein CATSRDLGSTLHF.

V is TRBV19 and J is TRBJ1-1; D unresolved. Trimming took off 9 bases at V and 0 bases at J, with 29 bases between the two ends. Per germline, CDR1 LNHDA and CDR2 SQIVND (reference sequence). CDR3 length: 19 residues. The CDR3 DNA sequence: TGTGCCAGGCCGTCTCCCCCCGTGGTAAGGCGGCGGGTGAACACTGAAGCTTTCTTT. Translating it yields CARPSPPVVRRRVNTEAFF.

The gene calls are TRBV5-5 and TRBJ2-7; the D gene is possibly TRBD2 (6 bases). This CDR3 comprises 14 residues. CDR1 is SGHKS, CDR2 YYEKEE, per germline (reference sequence). Trimming took off 2 bases at V and 3 bases at J, with 12 bases between the two ends. This CDR3 reads CASSLTGVSYEQYF. The CDR3 DNA reads TGTGCCAGCAGCTTAACGGGAGTAAGCTACGAGCAGTACTTC.

The chain uses TRBV7-9 and TRBJ1-2, with 10 bases fitting TRBD1. The V segment lost 2 bases and the J segment 6 bases; nucleotides outside the gene matches: 3. Germline values: CDR1 SEHNR, CDR2 FQNEAQ (reference sequence). The CDR3 length is 14 residues. The CDR3 DNA is TGTGCCAGCAGCTTACAGACAGGGGGCGATGGCTACACCTTC. It specifies CASSLQTGGDGYTF.

This chain connects TRBV5-4 to TRBJ1-2; tentative D call: TRBD1 (6 bases). Germline V gene lookup returns CDR1 SGHNT and CDR2 YYREEE (reference sequence). With 8 bases removed from V and 4 bases from J, the gap between germline ends came to 18 bases. This CDR3 is 14 amino acids long. The CDR3: CASRQSGAGYGYTF. CDR3 DNA sequence: TGTGCCAGTCGGCAGTCAGGGGCCGGCTATGGCTACACCTTC.

The chain uses TRBV3-1 (or the pseudogene TRBV3-2) and TRBJ2-2; D perhaps matches TRBD2 (6 bases). This CDR3 spans 18 amino acids. V lost 4 bases to trimming and J lost 1 base, with 19 bases between them. Germline V gene sequence: CDR1 LGHDT, CDR2 YNNKEL (reference sequence). The CDR3 nucleotides read TGTGCCAGCAGCCCGACGGAGGGACCGCGCTTGAACACCGGGGAGCTGTTTTTT. Its translation: CASSPTEGPRLNTGELFF.

V and J are TRBV15 and TRBJ2-2; D is undetermined. The CDR3 length is 15 residues. Germline-derived CDR1 and CDR2 are LNHNV and YYDKDF (reference sequence). The V and J ends lost 0 bases and 3 bases respectively, with 8 bases between them. The CDR3 is CATSRDLWDTGELFF. The CDR3 DNA sequence: TGTGCCACCAGCAGAGATTTATGGGACACCGGGGAGCTGTTTTTT.

The chain employs TRBV4-3 and TRBJ1-1; D not certain. Germline V gene data show CDR1 as LGHNA and CDR2 as YSLEER. V lost 0 bases and J lost 2, with 7 bases in between. The length of the CDR3 is 14 residues. The CDR3 region is CASSQDRANTEAFF. The DNA for the CDR3 is TGCGCCAGCAGCCAAGATAGGGCCAACACTGAAGCTTTCTTT.

The chain joins TRBV5-6 to TRBJ1-2; no firm D call. V lost 0 bases and J lost 2, with 8 bases in between. The CDR3 loop spans 14 amino acids. Germline V gene sequence: CDR1 SGHDT, CDR2 YYEEEE. CDR3 coding DNA: TGTGCCAGCAGCTTGGCGGTAGGAAACTATGGCTACACCTTC. This gives the protein CASSLAVGNYGYTF.